A single sample gave rise to the 14 T cell receptor beta chains below, sequenced in a study of blood T cells in healthy people across ages. Through a sample-barcoded 5' primer and a J-beta primer mix, a second PCR was run for roughly 6 to 11 cycles. TCRdb reprocessed the 5' RACE reads via MiXCR and lists one record per CDR3 protein. The data contain about 930,000 distinct CDR3 sequences, about 27% of them singletons. This same sample was also taken into another study, of T cells of mothers and their children.

Material: blood. The source is a woman aged 40 to 55 in good health.

This clonotype was seen a few times. The rearrangement uses TRBV7-9 and TRBJ1-2, with D uncertain. The CDR3 runs 14 residues. V was shortened by 3 bases and J by 3 bases, with 11 bases between the two germline ends. Per germline, CDR1 SEHNR and CDR2 FQNEAQ (reference sequence). CDR3 DNA sequence: TGTGCCAGCAGCTTCACCGGGGAATACTATGGCTACACCTTC. Translated, it gives CASSFTGEYYGYTF.

J is TRBJ2-3 and V is TRBV28; D ambiguous. The CDR3 has 15 residues. V was pared by 5 bases and J by 7 bases, with 19 bases between. Germline lookup yields CDR1 MDHEN and CDR2 SYDVKM. The CDR3 nucleotides read TGTGCCAGCAGTCCACCCTTAGGTGGGGTCAATACGCAGTATTTT. Its protein product is CASSPPLGGVNTQYF.

Notes on this clonotype: A single base separates this from a much larger clone, so it may be a read error. The genes are TRBV15 and TRBJ1-2; D unresolved. CDR3 length equals 12 residues. In germline, CDR1 is LNHNV, CDR2 YYDKDF (reference sequence). CDR3 coding DNA: TGTGCCACCAGCAGAGCTAACTATGACTACACCTTC. Translation gives CATSRANYDYTF. Drawing the rest from reference TRBV15 and TRBJ1-2, the complete variable domain is DAMVIQNPRYQVTQFGKPVTLSCSQTLNHNVMYWYQQKSSQAPKLLFHYYDKDFNNEADTPDNFQSRRPNTSFCFLDIRSPGLGDTAMYLCATSRANYDYTFGSGTRLTVV.

The rearrangement links TRBV28 to TRBJ2-3, with no clear D. Germline V lookup: CDR1 MDHEN, CDR2 SYDVKM. This CDR3 is built from 11 residues. The ends were cut back, 8 bases at V and 6 bases at J, with 9 bases in the middle. Here the CDR3 reads CASLGRDTQYF. CDR3 nucleotide sequence: TGTGCCAGCCTTGGCCGCGATACGCAGTATTTT.

Turning to this clonotype: Possible read error: a much larger clone is one base away. This rearrangement joins TRBV20-1 to TRBJ2-1, with D possibly being TRBD2 (5 bases). CDR3 length: 15 amino acids. Trimming took off 0 bases at V and 3 bases at J, with 12 bases between the two ends. Germline CDR1 and CDR2: DFQATT and SNEGSKA (reference sequence). The CDR3 spells CSARERADLYNEQFF. As DNA, the CDR3 is TGCAGTGCTAGAGAGCGGGCGGATCTCTACAATGAGCAGTTCTTC.

The gene calls are TRBV5-1 and TRBJ1-1; 7 bases align to TRBD1. Trimming at V came to 4 bases and at J to 8 bases, leaving 11 bases not matched to a gene. This CDR3 is 14 amino acids long. Germline lookup yields CDR1 SGHRS and CDR2 YFSETQ. CDR3 sequence (DNA): TGCGCCAGCAGCCACGGGACAGCCCGAGGGGAAGCTTTCTTT. It yields the protein CASSHGTARGEAFF. The variable domain in full, with the rest retrieved from reference TRBV5-1 and TRBJ1-1, is KAGVTQTPRYLIKTRGQQVTLSCSPISGHRSVSWYQQTPGQGLQFLFEYFSETQRNKGNFPGRFSGRQFSNSRSEMNVSTLELGDSALYLCASSHGTARGEAFFGQGTRLTVV.

There are a few counts of this clonotype. The J gene is TRBJ2-7, the V gene TRBV13; tentatively, D is TRBD1 or TRBD2 (5 bases each). CDR3 size: 15 residues. Between the trimmed V and J ends, which lost 6 bases and 2 bases, there was a span of 17 bases. Germline CDR1 is PRHDT and CDR2 is FYEKMQ (reference sequence). As DNA, the CDR3 is TGTGCCAGCAGGGAAGGGGCACCTAGCCCCTACGAGCAGTACTTC. It yields the protein CASREGAPSPYEQYF.

This sequence joins TRBV28 and TRBJ2-1; the D gene is possibly TRBD2 (6 bases). This CDR3 is built from 15 residues. Between the trimmed V and J ends, which lost 2 bases and 0 bases, there was a span of 8 bases. Germline CDR1 and CDR2: MDHEN and SYDVKM. CDR3 sequence: CASSLVTSSYNEQFF. The DNA of the CDR3 is TGTGCCAGCAGTTTAGTGACTAGCTCCTACAATGAGCAGTTCTTC.

This clonotype was counted only a few times. The J gene is TRBJ1-5, the V gene TRBV24-1; D is unclear. CDR1 and CDR2 from the germline V gene are KGHDR and SFDVKD. Trimming cost V 9 bases and J 7 bases, with 15 bases left between them. The CDR3 is made up of 13 amino acids. In DNA form, the CDR3 reads TGTGCCACCGGTGTGGACGGGAACCAGCCCCAGCATTTT. Translating gives CATGVDGNQPQHF.

This clonotype showed up just a few times. Just one base apart from a much larger clone, this may be a read error. The V gene is TRBV5-1, the J gene TRBJ2-1, with TRBD2 as a possible D gene (6 bases). The CDR3 is made up of 14 amino acids. Germline V gene sequence: CDR1 SGHRS, CDR2 YFSETQ. The CDR3 sequence is CASSLVLADNGQFF. The DNA for the CDR3 is TGCGCCAGCAGCTTGGTGTTAGCGGACAATGGGCAGTTCTTC.

This chain joins TRBV12-3 or TRBV12-4 and TRBJ1-1, with TRBD1 matching 9 bases. This CDR3 has 13 amino acids. After removal of 7 bases from V and 10 bases from J, the junction contained 10 bases not matched to a gene. In DNA form, the CDR3 reads TGTGCCAGCACCACAGGGGGCCCTAGGGGAGCTTTCTTT. Translating it yields CASTTGGPRGAFF.

The chain recombines TRBV12-3 or TRBV12-4 with TRBJ2-5, with 7 positions matching TRBD2. Trimming took 3 bases from V and 2 from J; bases not matched to a gene: 3. The CDR3 contains 14 residues. The CDR3 bases are TGTGCCAGCAGTTTCGTGGGGGGGCAAGAGACCCAGTACTTC. The encoded protein is CASSFVGGQETQYF.

This clonotype was observed a few times. Possible read error: a much larger clone is one base away. This chain connects TRBV7-2 to TRBJ2-1, with 8 bases aligning to TRBD2. J gave up 7 bases and V 3 bases, and 17 bases lay outside the gene matches. The length of the CDR3 is 18 residues. Germline V gives CDR1 SGHTA, CDR2 FQGNSA. The chain's CDR3 is CASSFAALCRGGGNEQFF. In DNA form, the CDR3 reads TGTGCCAGCAGCTTCGCCGCTTTGTGCCGGGGGGGCGGGAATGAGCAGTTCTTC.

J is TRBJ2-5 and V is TRBV6-2 or TRBV6-3; 11 bases line up with TRBD2. J gave up 4 bases and V 5 bases, and 6 bases lay outside the gene matches. This CDR3 is built from 15 residues. CDR1 is MNHEY and CDR2 is SVGEGT in the germline V gene. CDR3 loop: CASSTLSGGAETQYF. The CDR3 bases are TGTGCCAGCAGTACCCTTAGCGGGGGGGCAGAGACCCAGTACTTC.